This TCR beta chain was identified in a study of blood T cell repertoires in COVID-19. For the study at large: Collection of acute and convalescent COVID-19 samples took place in the United States, Italy and Spain. From T cells, B-cell-depleted T cells, or PBMCs came the material, which was cDNA or gDNA.

Germline lookup yields CDR1 SGDLS and CDR2 YYNGEE. The junction had 4 bases not matched to a gene; V was cut back by 0 bases and J by 10 bases. The CDR3 is 16 amino acids. Per the authors' pipeline: Amplification from reference gene primers served as the basis for estimated nucleated cell counts. Clones were read by immunoSEQ multiplex PCR, and TCRdb kept only the in-frame ones, dropping some. Clone size and the V and J calls come from that table; the DNA yielded D and trimming. Of 85,000 to 130,000 clones listed, less than 90% are singletons. The sequence was collected from a human donor in a cohort sampled during active COVID-19. V usage is TRBV9 and J usage is TRBJ2-1; TRBD2 matches at 16 bases. Sequenced material: peripheral blood. The CDR3 sequence: CASSVVPGLAGGEQFF. The CDR3 DNA follows: TGTGCCAGCAGCGTAGTTCCGGGACTAGCGGGAGGGGAGCAGTTCTTC.